A selection of T cell receptor beta chains follows, all from one sample in a study of chronic HIV infection and antiretroviral therapy. In TCRdb, the 5' RACE reads were re-called with MiXCR into one record per CDR3 protein. This table has fewer than 40,000 distinct CDR3 sequences, more than 7.5% appearing once. The sample taken for sequencing was peripheral blood. The receptor set was obtained from an adult who had HIV and had not received antiretroviral therapy, or was an uninfected healthy control (not recorded which). Each CDR3 is given with its conserved first and last residue. A D gene is named only where the DNA matches it firmly. Size tells how often a clone was seen (once, few, many) or the class of an expanded clone, and some rows leave it out.

j_gene | v_gene | d_gene | abundance | CDR3nt | CDR3aa
TRBJ2-2 | TRBV3-1 | TRBD2 | many | TGTGCCAGCAGCCAAGACTGGACTAGGGGCACCGGGGAGCTGTTTTTT | CASSQDWTRGTGELFF
TRBJ2-1 | TRBV20-1 | TRBD1 | many | TGCAGTGCTAGAAGGACAGGGGTCTACAATGAGCAGTTCTTC | CSARRTGVYNEQFF
TRBJ2-7 | TRBV28 | . | . | TGTGCCAGCAGTGGAGTGGTTGCGGCGGAACTCTACGAGCAGTACTTC | CASSGVVAAELYEQYF
TRBJ2-7 | TRBV29-1 | . | . | TGCAGCGTTTCCGAAGGGGTCGAGCAGTACTTC | CSVSEGVEQYF
TRBJ1-6 | TRBV29-1 | . | many | TGCAGCGTTGCCTCGGCAGATAATAATTCACCCCTCCACTTT | CSVASADNNSPLHF
TRBJ1-4 | TRBV11-2 | TRBD1 | few | TGTGCCAGCAGCCCCGTGCAGGGGGCGACTAATGAAAAACTGTTTTTT | CASSPVQGATNEKLFF
TRBJ2-7 | TRBV6-2/TRBV6-3 | . | . | TGTGCCAGCAGAGTCCTACAGGGAATAAAACCCTACGAGCAGTACTTC | CASRVLQGIKPYEQYF
TRBJ2-1 | TRBV7-2 | TRBD2 | . | TGTGCCAGCAGCTTAGTTGTGGCGGGAGGGCCCTACAATGAGCAGTTCTTC | CASSLVVAGGPYNEQFF
TRBJ2-5 | TRBV18 | . | many | TGTGCCAGCTCAAGCGGGACAGAACAAGAGACCCAGTACTTC | CASSSGTEQETQYF
TRBJ2-7 | TRBV29-1 | . | many | TGCAGCGTTGAAGATAACCGGGGCGTGCAGTACTTC | CSVEDNRGVQYF